These 18 T cell receptor beta chains came from one sample sequenced in a study of spatial heterogeneity in lung cancer. MiXCR was run by TCRdb on the 5' RACE reads, yielding one entry per CDR3 protein. This sample carries about 5,000 distinct CDR3 sequences, under 3.5% of them seen once, and the ten largest clones take 20% to 25%. Time point defined: sample taken at primary tumor resection. The sequenced sample was normal lung tissue next to the tumor, obtained at surgery. These receptors came from a male donor with early-stage non-small cell lung cancer.

This clonotype was observed many times. The chain has TRBV24-1 and TRBJ2-1; weak D call: TRBD2 (6 bases). The CDR3 runs to 15 residues. V lost 1 base and J lost 3, with 9 bases in between. Germline loops: CDR1 KGHDR, CDR2 SFDVKD. In DNA form, the CDR3 reads TGTGCCACCAGTGATTTCGGGAGCAACTACAATGAGCAGTTCTTC. This codes for CATSDFGSNYNEQFF.

By its share, this clonotype is medium-sized. The gene calls are TRBV3-1 and TRBJ2-7; 7 bases fit TRBD1. Germline trimming cut 1 base from V and 4 bases from J; bases unmatched to any gene: 13. Germline CDR1 and CDR2: LGHDT and YNNKEL (reference sequence). The CDR3 has 17 amino acids. CDR3 residues: CASSQGTGPRSGYEQYF. The CDR3 DNA reads as TGTGCCAGCAGCCAAGGGACAGGCCCCCGGTCGGGGTACGAGCAGTACTTC.

This clonotype came up many times. The chain recombines TRBV20-1 with TRBJ1-4; TRBD1 matches 8 bases. Losses at the gene ends were 3 bases for V and 6 bases for J; bases not matched to a gene: 12. Germline V lookup: CDR1 DFQATT, CDR2 SNEGSKA (reference sequence). The CDR3 is 16 residues long. The CDR3 protein is CSARRTGSSRDEKLFF. As DNA, the CDR3 is TGCAGTGCTAGGAGGACAGGGTCTTCGCGTGATGAAAAACTGTTTTTT.

This clonotype was picked up many times. The chain uses TRBV7-2 and TRBJ2-1; 9 bases line up with TRBD2. Germline CDR1 reads SGHTA; CDR2 reads FQGNSA. This CDR3 spans 14 amino acids. After removal of 0 bases from V and 12 bases from J, the junction contained 6 bases not matched to a gene. CDR3 sequence: CASSLASGGGTQFF. In nucleotides, the CDR3 is TGTGCCAGCAGCTTAGCTAGCGGGGGTGGTACGCAGTTCTTC.

This clonotype has a count of ten or more. The chain uses TRBV30 and TRBJ1-1, with D hard to call. Trimming stripped 0 bases from V and 6 bases from J, with 20 bases between. The germline V gene encodes CDR1 GTSNPN and CDR2 SVGIG (reference sequence). This CDR3 contains 16 residues. The CDR3 loop reads CAWSVPLGTYVAEAFF. CDR3 DNA sequence: TGTGCCTGGAGTGTTCCTTTGGGCACCTACGTCGCTGAAGCTTTCTTT.

This clonotype was recorded at least ten times. The chain couples TRBV6-2 or TRBV6-3 to TRBJ1-1; the D is unclear. From germline, CDR1 is MNHEY and CDR2 SVGEGT. This CDR3 comprises 13 residues. V was trimmed by 4 bases and J by 1 base, leaving 7 bases between them. The chain's CDR3 is CASSWKENTEAFF. The DNA of the CDR3 is TGTGCCAGCAGTTGGAAAGAGAACACTGAAGCTTTCTTT.

About this clonotype itself: A much larger clone sits a single nucleotide away, making a read error possible. The chain is built from TRBV7-2 and TRBJ1-2, with D unresolved. This CDR3 has 13 residues. CDR1 and CDR2 (germline): SGHTA, FQGNSA. CDR3 nucleotides: TGTGCCAACAGCTTACAGCTTAACTATGGCTACACCTTC. It is translated as CANSLQLNYGYTF. Complete variable domain (other parts from reference TRBV7-2 and TRBJ1-2): GAGVSQSPSNKVTEKGKDVELRCDPISGHTALYWYRQSLGQGLEFLIYFQGNSAPDKSGLPSDRFSAERTGGSVSTLTIQRTQQEDSAVYLCANSLQLNYGYTFGSGTRLTVV.

This clonotype has ten or more counts. This rearrangement joins TRBV14 to TRBJ2-3; 9 bases align to TRBD2. CDR3 size: 17 residues. After removal of 1 base from V and 5 bases from J, the junction contained 10 bases not matched to a gene. Germline loops: CDR1 SGHDN, CDR2 FVKESK. The CDR3 DNA sequence: TGTGCCAGCAGCCAAGTCTTGCCAGCGGGAGGTGGAGATACGCAGTATTTT. The encoded protein is CASSQVLPAGGGDTQYF.

By share, this clonotype counts as medium-sized (0.01 to 0.1%). The V and J genes are TRBV7-2 and TRBJ2-5; 10 bases match TRBD2. Germline loops: CDR1 SGHTA, CDR2 FQGNSA. The V gene end was trimmed by 0 bases and the J gene end by 5 bases; junction bases not matched to a gene: 6. This CDR3 region has 16 residues. The CDR3, as DNA: TGTGCCAGCAGCTTAGCCAGCGGGAGGGGGAGGGAGACCCAGTACTTC. Encoded protein: CASSLASGRGRETQYF.

In this sample, this clonotype turned up many times. The gene calls are TRBV20-1 and TRBJ1-1, with D tentatively TRBD1 (6 bases). Germline loops: CDR1 DFQATT, CDR2 SNEGSKA (reference sequence). The CDR3 has 12 residues. V was clipped by 0 bases and J by 5 bases, with 7 bases between them. The CDR3 bases are TGCAGTGCTAGAGATCAGGGGACTGAAGCTTTCTTT. Protein product: CSARDQGTEAFF.

This clonotype was seen repeatedly, ten times or more. The chain has TRBV27 and TRBJ2-7; 7 nucleotides agree with TRBD2. This CDR3 is built from 15 residues. V lost 1 base, J lost 2 bases, and 5 bases stayed unmatched. CDR1 and CDR2 (germline): MNHEY, SMNVEV (reference sequence). CDR3 nucleotides: TGTGCCAGCAGTTTATGGACGGGAGGCCCCTACGAGCAGTACTTC. Translation gives CASSLWTGGPYEQYF.

This clonotype was seen repeatedly, ten times or more. The V and J genes are TRBV12-5 and TRBJ2-3; possible D gene TRBD2, 5 bases. The V gene's germline CDR1 is LGHNT and CDR2 FRNRAP. V was pared by 0 bases and J by 2 bases, with 18 bases between. The CDR3 extends over 18 amino acids. DNA for the CDR3: TGTGCTAGTGGTTTGGTACCTGACGGGAAGGCCTTCACAGATACGCAGTATTTT. This codes for CASGLVPDGKAFTDTQYF.

The table lists this clonotype with many counts. The J gene is TRBJ2-1, the V gene TRBV9; the D gene is possibly TRBD2 (6 bases). Germline CDR1 SGDLS, CDR2 YYNGEE. Trimming stripped 3 bases from V and 7 bases from J, with 17 bases between. The CDR3 consists of 15 residues. Here the CDR3 reads CASSAAGRNPNEQFF. CDR3 nucleotides: TGTGCCAGCAGCGCCGCGGGAAGAAATCCTAATGAGCAGTTCTTC.

This clonotype turned up a few times. The V and J genes are TRBV20-1 and TRBJ2-3; TRBD2 matches at 11 bases. Per the germline V gene, CDR1 is DFQATT and CDR2 is SNEGSKA (reference sequence). V was pared by 0 bases and J by 1 base, with 6 bases of the junction left unmatched. This CDR3 has 17 amino acids. CDR3 protein: CSARDLLAGDRTDTQYF. DNA of the CDR3: TGCAGTGCTAGAGATCTACTAGCGGGAGACCGCACAGATACGCAGTATTTT.

By share, this clonotype counts as medium-sized. V is TRBV7-2 and J is TRBJ2-1, with 9 positions matching TRBD2. CDR3 length: 17 residues. After removal of 2 bases from V and 2 bases from J, the junction contained 7 bases not matched to a gene. Germline assignment: CDR1 SGHTA and CDR2 FQGNSA. In nucleotides, the CDR3 is TGTGCCAGCAGCTTATTGCCGGGACTAGCAACCTACAATGAGCAGTTCTTC. The encoded protein is CASSLLPGLATYNEQFF.

This clonotype was counted many times. V gene TRBV27 combines with J gene TRBJ2-6, with D uncertain. This CDR3 contains 13 residues. Deletions cut 5 bases from V and 0 bases from J, with 2 bases between. Germline CDR1 MNHEY, CDR2 SMNVEV (reference sequence). The CDR3 DNA follows: TGTGCCAGCAGTAACTCTGGGGCCAACGTCCTGACTTTC. Translating gives CASSNSGANVLTF.

By proportion, this clonotype is medium-sized. The rearrangement uses TRBV15 and TRBJ2-1; D is possibly TRBD2 (7 bases). Looked up from germline, CDR1 is LNHNV and CDR2 is YYDKDF (reference sequence). CDR3 length: 15 residues. V was cut by 0 bases and J by 6 bases, with 12 bases left in between. The DNA for the CDR3 is TGTGCCACCAGCAGAGAGGGGGCTAGCGGCAATGAGCAGTTCTTC. Amino acid sequence: CATSREGASGNEQFF.

The V and J genes are TRBV2 and TRBJ2-7; D not certain. Germline V gives CDR1 SNHLY, CDR2 FYNNEI. The CDR3 length is 14 residues. Deletions cut 8 bases from V and 4 bases from J, with 18 bases between. In nucleotides, the CDR3 is TGTGCCAGCCGACCAAGTGAAAAAACATACGAGCAGTACTTC. It translates to CASRPSEKTYEQYF.